This T cell receptor beta chain was sequenced in a study of cytomegalovirus exposure and HLA in healthy donors. Study-wide results and caveats: The study designated 150 or so TCR beta chains cytomegalovirus-associated. Later work found that TCR association rates differed between HLA loci; DRB1 had the most and HLA-C the fewest.

Germline CDR1 reads SEHNR; CDR2 reads FQNEAQ (reference sequence). The V gene lost 6 bases and the J gene lost 2 bases, with 11 bases spanning the gap. This CDR3 is built from 14 residues. Those who donated were healthy bone marrow donors. Donors counted as nominally healthy when sampled, yet unrecorded immune exposures were likely. A note on this clone: Its matching antigen is unknown.

The study ran its PCR with 60 Vbeta and 13 Jbeta primers. Produced via immunoSEQ multiplex PCR; TCRdb's table is partial and in-frame only. This table has about 240,000 clones, approximately 81% appearing once. V and J are TRBV7-9 and TRBJ1-3; possible D gene TRBD1, 6 bases. Material: PBMCs. This receptor was identified in a woman aged 55-75 years in good health and CMV-seropositive. The CDR3 reads CASRKQGPGNTIYF. CDR3 sequence (DNA): TGTGCCAGCAGGAAACAGGGTCCTGGAAACACCATATATTTT.